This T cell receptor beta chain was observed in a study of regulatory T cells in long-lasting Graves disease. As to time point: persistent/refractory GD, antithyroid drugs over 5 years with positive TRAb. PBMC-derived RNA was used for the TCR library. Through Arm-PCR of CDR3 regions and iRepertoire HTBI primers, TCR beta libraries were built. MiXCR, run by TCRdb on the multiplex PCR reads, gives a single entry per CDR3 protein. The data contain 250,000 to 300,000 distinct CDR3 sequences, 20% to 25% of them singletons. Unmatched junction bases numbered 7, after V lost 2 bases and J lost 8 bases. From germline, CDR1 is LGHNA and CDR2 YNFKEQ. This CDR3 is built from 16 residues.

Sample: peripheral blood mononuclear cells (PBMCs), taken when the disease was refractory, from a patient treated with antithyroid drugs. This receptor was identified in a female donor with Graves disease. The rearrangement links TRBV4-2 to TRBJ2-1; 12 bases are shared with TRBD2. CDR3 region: CASSQKTSGSSHEQFF. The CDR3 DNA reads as TGTGCCAGCAGCCAAAAGACTAGCGGGAGTTCCCATGAGCAGTTCTTC.